Shown below are 32 T cell receptor beta chains from a single sample sequenced in a study of cytomegalovirus exposure and HLA in healthy donors. Amplification used 60 Vbeta primers and 13 Jbeta primers. Assay used: immunoSEQ multiplex PCR; TCRdb lists only in-frame clones, some missing. This table has 200,000 to 250,000 clones, 77% appearing once. What was sequenced was PBMCs. The receptors stem from a woman in her sixties in good health and CMV-seropositive.

The rearrangement links TRBV18 to TRBJ1-2; 9 nucleotides line up with TRBD1. The V gene's germline CDR1 is KGHSH and CDR2 LQKENI. Trimming removed 6 bases from V and 0 bases from J; junction bases left unmatched: 5. This CDR3 is built from 15 residues. This CDR3 is CASSPGQGPNYGYTF. The CDR3 DNA reads as TGTGCCAGCTCTCCGGGACAGGGACCTAACTATGGCTACACCTTC.

CDR3 amino acids: CASSYGGGDTQYF. The CDR3 bases are TGCGCCAGCAGCTATGGAGGCGGGGATACGCAGTATTTT. V usage is TRBV5-1 and J usage is TRBJ2-3; a weak D match, TRBD2 (5 bases). The germline V gene has CDR1 SGHRS and CDR2 YFSETQ. The V end was cut by 3 bases, the J end by 6 bases, with 11 bases between. The CDR3 spans 13 residues.

The V call is TRBV28, the J call TRBJ1-6, with a tentative D call TRBD1 (5 bases). CDR1 and CDR2 (germline): MDHEN, SYDVKM. The CDR3 runs to 15 residues. Deletions cut 7 bases from V and 7 bases from J, with 17 bases between. CDR3 DNA sequence: TGTGCCAGCATCTCACCAGGGTATGCGAATTCACCCCTCCACTTT. This encodes CASISPGYANSPLHF.

V and J are TRBV30 and TRBJ2-7, with a tentative D call TRBD2 (7 bases). V was pared by 0 bases and J by 4 bases, with 16 bases between. CDR3 length: 15 amino acids. Per the germline V gene, CDR1 is GTSNPN and CDR2 is SVGIG (reference sequence). This CDR3 is CAWSVQGGVWYEQYF. The CDR3 nucleotides are TGTGCCTGGAGTGTACAAGGGGGGGTTTGGTACGAGCAGTACTTC.

This clone turned up a few times. The genes are TRBV11-2 and TRBJ1-1; TRBD1 matches at 7 bases. The CDR3 length is 14 residues. Germline V gene data show CDR1 as SGHAT and CDR2 as FQNNGV. The V and J ends lost 1 base and 5 bases, in that order; junction bases with no gene match: 4. The CDR3, as DNA: TGTGCCAGCAGCTTAGCAGGGGGAGAAACTGAAGCTTTCTTT. Amino acid sequence: CASSLAGGETEAFF.

This clone was seen a handful of times. The chain joins TRBV6-6 to TRBJ2-7; 7 nucleotides align to TRBD2. The CDR3 spans 13 residues. Germline V gene data show CDR1 as MNHNY and CDR2 as SVGAGI (reference sequence). V lost 6 bases to trimming and J lost 3 bases; unmatched junction nucleotides: 5. CDR3 DNA: TGTGCCAGCAGGCCCGGGACTAACTACGAGCAGTACTTC. Translating gives CASRPGTNYEQYF.

This chain uses TRBV14 with TRBJ2-5; D unclear. V was shortened by 0 bases and J by 5 bases, with 7 bases between the two germline ends. Germline V gene sequence: CDR1 SGHDN, CDR2 FVKESK. The CDR3 totals 13 residues. For the CDR3, the DNA is TGTGCCAGCAGCCAAGACAGTATTGAGACCCAGTACTTC. The encoded protein is CASSQDSIETQYF.

The CDR3 bases are TGCGCCAGCAGCTTGATTTCAGCGAACACCGGGGAGCTGTTTTTT. Translation: CASSLISANTGELFF. The V gene is TRBV5-1, the J gene TRBJ2-2; D is uncertain. Germline V gene lookup returns CDR1 SGHRS and CDR2 YFSETQ. There are 15 residues in the CDR3. Trimming stripped 1 base from V and 0 bases from J, with 7 bases between. The whole variable domain, remainder taken from reference TRBV5-1 and TRBJ2-2, is KAGVTQTPRYLIKTRGQQVTLSCSPISGHRSVSWYQQTPGQGLQFLFEYFSETQRNKGNFPGRFSGRQFSNSRSEMNVSTLELGDSALYLCASSLISANTGELFFGEGSRLTVL.

V and J are TRBV6-5 and TRBJ2-7, with 8 bases fitting TRBD1. The V gene's germline CDR1 is MNHEY and CDR2 SVGAGI. The CDR3 runs to 13 residues. V was clipped by 6 bases and J by 2 bases; unmatched bases: 3. CDR3 sequence (DNA): TGTGCCAGCAGAAGGGACAGGACCTACGAGCAGTACTTC. Amino acid sequence: CASRRDRTYEQYF.

CDR3 region: CSVREENYGYTF. DNA for the CDR3: TGCAGCGTCCGGGAGGAGAATTATGGCTACACCTTC. V and J are TRBV29-1 and TRBJ1-2; no clear D gene. The V gene lost 6 bases and the J gene lost 5 bases, with 13 bases spanning the gap. The V gene's germline CDR1 is SQVTM and CDR2 ANQGSEA. The CDR3 is made up of 12 amino acids.

The genes are TRBV10-3 and TRBJ2-3, with 10 nucleotides matching TRBD2. The CDR3 has 15 amino acids. V lost 5 bases to trimming and J lost 0 bases; unmatched junction nucleotides: 2. The V gene's germline CDR1 is ENHRY and CDR2 SYGVKD. The CDR3 coding sequence is TGTGCCATCAGTCTACTAGCGGGAAGCACAGATACGCAGTATTTT. This sequence encodes CAISLLAGSTDTQYF.

This clone was detected only once. The gene calls are TRBV2 and TRBJ1-1; no reliable D call. Trimming pared 5 bases from V and 6 bases from J, leaving 10 bases between. Germline CDR1 SNHLY, CDR2 FYNNEI. The CDR3 is 12 amino acids. Here the CDR3 DNA reads TGTGCCAGCAGTACCACCGGGGCTGAAGCTTTCTTT. It yields the protein CASSTTGAEAFF.

The chain recombines TRBV14 with TRBJ2-2; D ambiguous. Trimming shortened V by 6 bases and J by 0 bases, and 5 bases separated the two germline ends. This CDR3 contains 13 residues. CDR1 is SGHDN and CDR2 is FVKESK in the germline V gene. CDR3 amino acids: CASRQPNTGELFF. CDR3 coding DNA: TGTGCCAGCAGACAGCCGAACACCGGGGAGCTGTTTTTT.

The chain joins TRBV19 to TRBJ2-2; maybe TRBD2 (6 bases). Germline V gene lookup returns CDR1 LNHDA and CDR2 SQIVND (reference sequence). Trimming took off 6 bases at V and 7 bases at J, with 12 bases between the two ends. The CDR3 has 13 residues. CDR3 protein: CASRGQGLGELFF. CDR3 DNA sequence: TGTGCCAGTAGGGGGCAGGGACTCGGGGAGCTGTTTTTT.

V usage is TRBV27 and J usage is TRBJ2-1, with 7 bases aligning to TRBD2. CDR3 length equals 16 residues. The germline CDR1 and CDR2 sequences are MNHEY and SMNVEV (reference sequence). Unmatched junction bases numbered 12, after V lost 6 bases and J lost 4 bases. The CDR3 nucleotides read TGTGCCAGCAGCCCCGCCGGCCTAGCGGCATACAATGAGCAGTTCTTC. This gives the protein CASSPAGLAAYNEQFF.

This clone turned up a few times. No conserved phenylalanine or tryptophan is present at the end of the CDR3, so a read error is the likely explanation. The DNA is omitted, as the CDR3 cannot be located on it reliably, and the CDR3 follows TCRdb's listing. V usage is TRBV6-1 and J usage is TRBJ1-1; the table's D call TRBD1 went unverified against the DNA. The germline V gene encodes CDR1 MNHNS and CDR2 SASEGT. The CDR3 comprises 12 residues, both ends counted. The CDR3 loop is CASSGVEQGPTL.

The chain carries TRBV5-1 and TRBJ2-1; 9 bases align to TRBD2. The length of the CDR3 is 16 residues. V was clipped by 0 bases and J by 6 bases; unmatched bases: 7. The germline V gene encodes CDR1 SGHRS and CDR2 YFSETQ. In DNA, the CDR3 is TGCGCCAGCAGCTTGGAGCCGAGCGGGGGGCTCAATGAGCAGTTCTTC. It codes for CASSLEPSGGLNEQFF. Variable domain in full (rest from reference TRBV5-1 and TRBJ2-1): KAGVTQTPRYLIKTRGQQVTLSCSPISGHRSVSWYQQTPGQGLQFLFEYFSETQRNKGNFPGRFSGRQFSNSRSEMNVSTLELGDSALYLCASSLEPSGGLNEQFFGPGTRLTVL.

In its sample, this clone was seen once. The chain uses TRBV5-1 and TRBJ1-1; D might be TRBD1 (5 bases). Trimming removed 1 base at V and 8 bases at J, with 12 bases between. Germline CDR1 and CDR2: SGHRS and YFSETQ. The length of the CDR3 is 13 residues. CDR3 protein: CASSLSGRGEAFF. As DNA, the CDR3 is TGCGCCAGCAGCTTGTCAGGAAGGGGCGAAGCTTTCTTT.

This sequence joins TRBV19 and TRBJ1-4; the match to TRBD1 covers 7 bases. Germline CDR1 is LNHDA and CDR2 is SQIVND (reference sequence). The CDR3 spans 16 residues. V was pared by 6 bases and J by 6 bases, with 13 bases of the junction left unmatched. The CDR3 loop is CASSRQGVVMDEKLFF. In DNA form, the CDR3 reads TGTGCCAGTAGCAGACAGGGAGTGGTAATGGATGAAAAACTGTTTTTT.

This chain uses TRBV30 with TRBJ1-2; no firm D call. Germline lookup yields CDR1 GTSNPN and CDR2 SVGIG (reference sequence). The CDR3 is 13 amino acids. The ends were cut back, 0 bases at V and 0 bases at J, with 5 bases in the middle. The CDR3 DNA reads TGTGCCTGGAGTGTTCTATCTAACTATGGCTACACCTTC. Translating it yields CAWSVLSNYGYTF.

V and J are TRBV5-1 and TRBJ2-7; 8 bases are a match to TRBD2. The CDR3 loop spans 15 amino acids. The ends lost 1 base at V and 2 bases at J; junction bases unmatched: 5. CDR1 SGHRS and CDR2 YFSETQ come from the germline V gene. CDR3 nucleotide sequence: TGCGCCAGCAGCTTGACCACTAGCGGTCCCTACGAGCAGTACTTC. Protein sequence: CASSLTTSGPYEQYF.

The chain uses TRBV4-1 and TRBJ2-1; 9 bases match TRBD1. V lost 4 bases, J lost 3 bases, and 7 bases stayed unmatched. This CDR3 has 16 residues. Germline V gene lookup returns CDR1 MGHRA and CDR2 YSYEKL. The CDR3 coding sequence is TGCGCCAGCAGCCCTCCTTTGGGACAGGGCTACAATGAGCAGTTCTTC. It specifies CASSPPLGQGYNEQFF.

This clone was seen just once. The chain is built from TRBV4-2 and TRBJ2-1; TRBD1 matches 7 bases. Losses at the gene ends were 0 bases for V and 11 bases for J; bases not matched to a gene: 7. The CDR3 has 14 residues. Germline V gene sequence: CDR1 LGHNA, CDR2 YNFKEQ. The CDR3 loop reads CASSQDGTAPQQFF. The CDR3 bases are TGTGCCAGCAGCCAAGACGGGACAGCCCCCCAGCAGTTCTTC.

CDR3 amino acids: CASSVGQGTTEAFF. The CDR3 DNA sequence: TGTGCCAGCAGTGTTGGGCAGGGAACCACTGAAGCTTTCTTT. The genes are TRBV2 and TRBJ1-1; D is perhaps TRBD1 (5 bases). Germline V CDR1 and CDR2: SNHLY, FYNNEI. V lost 4 bases and J 4 bases, leaving 13 bases between the germline ends. The CDR3 runs 14 residues.

A note on this clone: Other DNA sequences in this specimen translate into the identical CDR3. V gene TRBV6-5 combines with J gene TRBJ2-7, with D unclear. CDR3 length: 15 residues. Germline V gene lookup returns CDR1 MNHEY and CDR2 SVGAGI. With 2 bases removed from V and 1 base from J, the gap between germline ends came to 12 bases. CDR3 in amino acids: CASSYSGSPSYEQYF. DNA for the CDR3: TGTGCCAGCAGTTACAGTGGTAGCCCTTCCTACGAGCAGTACTTC.

The rearrangement uses TRBV29-1 and TRBJ1-4, with D tentatively TRBD1 (5 bases). Trimming removed 7 bases at V and 4 bases at J, with 13 bases between. Looked up from germline, CDR1 is SQVTM and CDR2 is ANQGSEA. The CDR3 is 13 amino acids. CDR3 in amino acids: CSAGNGGNEKLFF. The CDR3 DNA follows: TGCAGCGCCGGGAACGGGGGTAATGAAAAACTGTTTTTT.

Only one count was recorded for this clone. The chain carries TRBV2 and TRBJ2-1; D perhaps matches TRBD1 (6 bases). V was clipped by 5 bases and J by 2 bases, with 19 bases between them. This CDR3 contains 17 residues. Germline V gene sequence: CDR1 SNHLY, CDR2 FYNNEI. CDR3 sequence (DNA): TGTGCCAGCAGTCCACTCCCGGCAGGGGTCACCTACAATGAGCAGTTCTTC. Translated: CASSPLPAGVTYNEQFF.

J is TRBJ1-3 and V is TRBV30; D not certain. The CDR3 extends over 14 amino acids. Germline V gene data show CDR1 as GTSNPN and CDR2 as SVGIG (reference sequence). The ends were cut back, 2 bases at V and 3 bases at J, with 11 bases in the middle. The CDR3 DNA reads TGTGCCTGGAGTTCTGGAGGGAGTGGAAACACCATATATTTT. Translated: CAWSSGGSGNTIYF. Complete variable domain (other parts from reference TRBV30 and TRBJ1-3): SQTIHQWPATLVQPVGSPLSLECTVEGTSNPNLYWYRQAAGRGLQLLFYSVGIGQISSEVPQNLSASRPQDRQFILSSKKLLLSDSGFYLCAWSSGGSGNTIYFGEGSWLTVV.

This clone appeared a single time. The chain is built from TRBV4-2 and TRBJ1-5; TRBD1 agrees at 7 bases. The CDR3 consists of 16 residues. Trimming removed 3 bases from V and 5 bases from J; junction bases left unmatched: 10. Germline loops: CDR1 LGHNA, CDR2 YNFKEQ. This chain's CDR3 is CASSQSRQGGDQPQHF. As DNA, the CDR3 is TGTGCCAGCAGCCAGTCCAGACAGGGTGGCGATCAGCCCCAGCATTTT.

This clone has a handful of counts. V is TRBV7-8 and J is TRBJ2-2; 9 nucleotides line up with TRBD1. The CDR3 covers 15 residues. After removal of 5 bases from V and 6 bases from J, the junction contained 7 bases not matched to a gene. Germline CDR1 and CDR2: SGHVS and FQNEAQ. CDR3: CASSPGDRAAGELFF. The CDR3 nucleotides are TGTGCCAGCAGCCCCGGGGACAGGGCTGCCGGGGAGCTGTTTTTT.

This rearrangement joins TRBV28 to TRBJ1-5; 10 bases are a match to TRBD1. CDR3 length: 16 residues. V was pared by 7 bases and J by 6 bases, with 12 bases of the junction left unmatched. CDR1 and CDR2 (germline): MDHEN, SYDVKM. The chain's CDR3 is CASTRTGGTFGQPQHF. Written as DNA, the CDR3 is TGTGCCAGCACGCGGACAGGGGGAACGTTCGGTCAGCCCCAGCATTTT.

V gene TRBV2 combines with J gene TRBJ2-4; D possibly corresponds to TRBD1 (5 bases). Germline V gives CDR1 SNHLY, CDR2 FYNNEI. The CDR3 runs 14 residues. The V end lost 5 bases, the J end lost 2 bases, and 10 bases lay between the germline ends. In DNA, the CDR3 is TGTGCCAGCAGTCACCAGGGCTCCAAAAACATTCAGTACTTC. This codes for CASSHQGSKNIQYF.